This T cell receptor beta chain was recorded in a study of T cells in women clearing cervical HPV infection. Data came from immunoSEQ multiplex PCR; TCRdb stores just in-frame clones and leaves some out. The sample totals some 30,000 clones; its top ten clones hold about 7%. Comments on this clone: With the read ending 3 residues before the CDR3 end, the germline J gene is used to fill in that end.

This CDR3 spans 14 amino acids. Per germline, CDR1 LNHDA and CDR2 SQIVND (reference sequence). Sequenced input: blood buffy coat. The chain has TRBV19 and TRBJ2-2; possibly TRBD1 for D (6 bases). The receptor was derived from a woman aged 18-70 years with a cervical HPV16 infection that either progressed to CIN3+ or cleared (not recorded which). The sequenced CDR3 bases are TGTGCCAGTAGTATGGACAGAATTAATTCACCG. Translation: CASSMDRINSP. The complete CDR3 reads CASSMDRINSPLFF.